These 17 T cell receptor beta chains originate from one sample sequenced in a study of T cell responses to AZD1222 COVID-19 vaccine. Method: immunoSEQ multiplex PCR; TCRdb's copy keeps in-frame clones and lacks some. Of roughly 120,000 clones in the sample, roughly 93% were seen once. This specimen consisted of peripheral blood, obtained on day 0 of AZD1222 vaccination. All receptors derive from an adult in good health.

The chain recombines TRBV6-2 or TRBV6-3 with TRBJ1-2, with D tentatively TRBD1 (6 bases). V was clipped by 5 bases and J by 5 bases, with 18 bases between them. The germline gives CDR1 MNHEY, CDR2 SVGEGT. The CDR3 consists of 15 residues. CDR3 DNA sequence: TGTGCCAGCAGTCCAGACAGGCCCGGCCCGTATGGCTACACCTTC. Its protein is CASSPDRPGPYGYTF.

The chain has TRBV25-1 and TRBJ1-2; D is ambiguous. Germline-derived CDR1 and CDR2 are MGHDK and SYGVNS. The ends were cut back, 7 bases at V and 6 bases at J, with 18 bases in the middle. This CDR3 is built from 14 residues. The CDR3 DNA is TGTGCCAGCATGGGCCCCCCGATATGGAATGGCTACACCTTC. This translates into CASMGPPIWNGYTF.

The CDR3 reads CASSFGAGTEAFF. DNA for the CDR3: TGTGCCAGCAGTTTCGGGGCTGGCACTGAAGCTTTCTTT. The chain combines TRBV27 with TRBJ1-1, with D tentatively TRBD1 (5 bases). The CDR3 consists of 13 residues. Germline values: CDR1 MNHEY, CDR2 SMNVEV (reference sequence). V dropped 3 bases and J dropped 4 bases, with 9 bases sitting between them.

The chain uses TRBV6-5 and TRBJ1-1; 7 bases align to TRBD1. This CDR3 is built from 14 residues. V was pared by 7 bases and J by 6 bases, with 11 bases of the junction left unmatched. CDR1 and CDR2 from the germline V gene are MNHEY and SVGAGI. Written as DNA, the CDR3 is TGTGCCAGCAACCCGACAGGGACCTTCGCTGAAGCTTTCTTT. It codes for CASNPTGTFAEAFF.

J is TRBJ2-7 and V is TRBV5-5, with 7 nucleotides matching TRBD2. J was trimmed by 2 bases and V by 4 bases; bases with no gene match: 12. CDR1 and CDR2 (germline): SGHKS, YYEKEE (reference sequence). The CDR3 has 16 residues. Here the CDR3 DNA reads TGTGCCAGCAGCCTCGGGTGGGGAGGGAAACCCTACGAGCAGTACTTC. Translating gives CASSLGWGGKPYEQYF.

The chain recombines TRBV5-5 with TRBJ1-1; 7 positions match TRBD1. CDR3 length: 15 residues. With 2 bases clipped from V and 4 bases from J, the junction kept 8 bases outside the gene matches. The V gene's germline CDR1 is SGHKS and CDR2 YYEKEE (reference sequence). CDR3 nucleotides: TGTGCCAGCAGCTTAATTACAGGGGTGGGCACTGAAGCTTTCTTT. It yields the protein CASSLITGVGTEAFF.

The rearrangement joins TRBV5-8 to TRBJ1-2; 8 bases are a match to TRBD1. In germline, CDR1 is SGHTS, CDR2 YDEGEE. The CDR3 extends over 15 amino acids. The junction had 12 bases not matched to a gene; V was cut back by 4 bases and J by 7 bases. Here the CDR3 reads CASSPAVRQGLGYTF. DNA for the CDR3: TGTGCCAGCAGCCCGGCGGTTCGACAGGGGCTTGGCTACACCTTC.

The V gene is TRBV12-5, the J gene TRBJ2-1, with 11 nucleotides matching TRBD1. The CDR3 length is 15 residues. Germline V gives CDR1 LGHNT, CDR2 FRNRAP. The V and J ends lost 5 bases and 7 bases, in that order; junction bases with no gene match: 7. The CDR3 DNA sequence: TGTGCTAGTGGTACCGGACAGGGGGCCGGGAATGAGCAGTTCTTC. Amino acid sequence: CASGTGQGAGNEQFF.

The chain combines TRBV28 with TRBJ1-5; no clear D. The V gene's germline CDR1 is MDHEN and CDR2 SYDVKM. Trimming removed 5 bases at V and 5 bases at J, with 13 bases between. This CDR3 is 14 amino acids long. DNA of the CDR3: TGTGCCAGCAGTCTCTTCATAGAGGATCAGCCCCAGCATTTT. This sequence encodes CASSLFIEDQPQHF.

V gene TRBV11-2 combines with J gene TRBJ1-2, with 9 bases identical to TRBD1. The CDR3 covers 15 residues. The V segment lost 2 bases and the J segment 4 bases; nucleotides outside the gene matches: 5. The V gene's germline CDR1 is SGHAT and CDR2 FQNNGV. CDR3 sequence reads: CASSLLGQGPYGYTF. The CDR3 bases are TGTGCCAGCAGCTTACTGGGACAGGGCCCCTATGGCTACACCTTC.

V gene TRBV11-2 combines with J gene TRBJ2-1; unclear D gene. The CDR3 extends over 14 amino acids. Germline values: CDR1 SGHAT, CDR2 FQNNGV. V was clipped by 1 base and J by 12 bases, with 16 bases between them. This CDR3 reads CASSLAAHTVGQFF. The DNA for the CDR3 is TGTGCCAGCAGCTTAGCCGCCCATACCGTAGGGCAGTTCTTC.

The V gene is TRBV18, the J gene TRBJ2-2; D is possibly TRBD1 (5 bases). The CDR3 is made up of 16 amino acids. V dropped 4 bases and J dropped 1 base, with 13 bases sitting between them. Germline-derived CDR1 and CDR2 are KGHSH and LQKENI. The CDR3 loop is CASSLEYGQNTGELFF. The CDR3 nucleotides read TGTGCCAGCTCACTAGAATACGGACAGAACACCGGGGAGCTGTTTTTT.

This chain uses TRBV7-2 with TRBJ1-1; a possible D gene is TRBD1 (5 bases). Germline CDR1 and CDR2: SGHTA and FQGNSA. With 7 bases removed from V and 3 bases from J, the gap between germline ends came to 18 bases. The CDR3 has 15 residues. CDR3 in amino acids: CASTSYWTPDTEAFF. The CDR3 region has the DNA TGTGCCAGCACATCCTATTGGACACCGGACACTGAAGCTTTCTTT.

The chain links TRBV29-1 to TRBJ2-1, with D possibly matching TRBD2 (6 bases). The germline CDR1 and CDR2 sequences are SQVTM and ANQGSEA. V was trimmed by 4 bases and J by 9 bases, leaving 22 bases between them. The CDR3 runs 15 residues. The CDR3 reads CSVGRSSAEVIEQFF. In DNA, the CDR3 is TGCAGCGTTGGTAGGTCTAGCGCGGAGGTAATTGAGCAGTTCTTC.

V is TRBV18 and J is TRBJ1-2, with D unclear. Deletions cut 1 base from V and 6 bases from J, with 15 bases between. The CDR3 extends over 15 amino acids. The germline V gene has CDR1 KGHSH and CDR2 LQKENI. The CDR3 spells CASSPLREAADGYTF. Written as DNA, the CDR3 is TGTGCCAGCTCACCACTTAGGGAGGCGGCAGATGGCTACACCTTC.

The rearrangement uses TRBV19 and TRBJ2-5; 10 nucleotides align to TRBD2. This CDR3 has 18 amino acids. Germline lookup yields CDR1 LNHDA and CDR2 SQIVND (reference sequence). V dropped 6 bases and J dropped 2; count of bases not matched to a gene: 15. As DNA, the CDR3 is TGTGCCAGTAGAAAAACGGAGAGGACTAGCGGCTTTCAAGAGACCCAGTACTTC. This gives the protein CASRKTERTSGFQETQYF.

The rearrangement uses TRBV6-5 and TRBJ1-1; TRBD1 is a possible D gene (6 bases). Germline V CDR1 and CDR2: MNHEY, SVGAGI. V was trimmed by 0 bases and J by 11 bases, leaving 10 bases between them. The CDR3 consists of 12 residues. CDR3 bases: TGTGCCAGCAGTTACTCCACAGGGAGGGCTTTCTTT. This gives the protein CASSYSTGRAFF.